Presented here are 14 T cell receptor beta chains from one specimen sequenced in a study of blood T cell repertoires in COVID-19. Assay: immunoSEQ multiplex PCR; the TCRdb copy retains only in-frame clones and omits some. The sample has roughly 200,000 clones; 75% to 90% are singletons. Sequencing used peripheral blood. These receptors were taken from a woman aged 40 to 49 with COVID-19, enrolled during active disease.

The chain combines TRBV10-3 with TRBJ1-1; tentatively, D is TRBD1 (6 bases). Germline V gives CDR1 ENHRY, CDR2 SYGVKD. Trimming left V 5 bases short and J 1 base short, with 8 bases between. CDR3 length: 13 residues. The CDR3 DNA reads as TGTGCCATCAGTCGACAGGAGAACACTGAAGCTTTCTTT. It yields the protein CAISRQENTEAFF.

The V gene is TRBV7-8, the J gene TRBJ2-7, with no clear D. V lost 5 bases and J lost 4, with 6 bases in between. The CDR3 is 11 amino acids. CDR1 and CDR2 from the germline V gene are SGHVS and FQNEAQ. CDR3 protein: CASSPLYEQYF. In DNA form, the CDR3 reads TGTGCCAGCAGCCCCCTATACGAGCAGTACTTC.

V is TRBV2 and J is TRBJ2-7; 9 bases line up with TRBD1. Germline CDR1 and CDR2: SNHLY and FYNNEI. V shed 1 base, J shed 4 bases, and the junction held 8 bases outside the gene matches. The CDR3 length is 16 residues. Here the CDR3 reads CASSEDGGDRAYEQYF. The DNA for the CDR3 is TGTGCCAGCAGTGAAGACGGTGGGGACAGGGCTTACGAGCAGTACTTC.

The V call is TRBV11-2, the J call TRBJ1-1; TRBD1 agrees at 7 bases. CDR1 is SGHAT and CDR2 is FQNNGV in the germline V gene. J was trimmed by 0 bases and V by 2 bases; bases with no gene match: 6. The CDR3 runs 16 residues. As DNA, the CDR3 is TGTGCCAGCAGCTTAAGATCAGGACAGGTGAACACTGAAGCTTTCTTT. As protein: CASSLRSGQVNTEAFF.

The chain employs TRBV13 and TRBJ2-3; 14 bases fit TRBD2. The germline CDR1 and CDR2 sequences are PRHDT and FYEKMQ (reference sequence). The CDR3 extends over 14 amino acids. V shed 5 bases and J 12 bases; nucleotides not matched to a gene: 7. The CDR3 DNA sequence: TGTGCCAGCAGCACCGGGACTAGCGGGAGCACTCAGTATTTT. It translates to CASSTGTSGSTQYF.

The chain couples TRBV6-5 to TRBJ2-1; 9 bases match TRBD2. CDR3 length: 14 amino acids. The J segment lost 8 bases and the V segment lost 6 bases, leaving 8 bases of the junction unmatched. The germline gives CDR1 MNHEY, CDR2 SVGAGI. CDR3 amino acids: CASSWGLARDEQFF. The CDR3 DNA sequence: TGTGCCAGCAGCTGGGGACTAGCTAGGGATGAGCAGTTCTTC.

The CDR3 DNA reads as TGTGCCAGCTCACCGTTCGGCCAGGTGAACACCGGGGAGCTGTTTTTT. Protein: CASSPFGQVNTGELFF. The chain couples TRBV18 to TRBJ2-2; D ambiguous. The germline gives CDR1 KGHSH, CDR2 LQKENI. This CDR3 region has 16 residues. V lost 3 bases to trimming and J lost 1 base, with 12 bases between them.

The chain couples TRBV27 to TRBJ2-7; no firm D call. The CDR3 runs 14 residues. Germline V gene sequence: CDR1 MNHEY, CDR2 SMNVEV (reference sequence). Between the trimmed V and J ends, which lost 1 base and 1 base, there was a span of 8 bases. CDR3 sequence reads: CASSLFPSSYEQYF. The CDR3 DNA sequence: TGTGCCAGCAGTTTATTCCCCTCGTCCTACGAGCAGTACTTC.

The chain couples TRBV20-1 to TRBJ2-5, with TRBD2 matching over 11 bases. CDR3 size: 15 residues. Germline V gene sequence: CDR1 DFQATT, CDR2 SNEGSKA (reference sequence). V trimming: 3 bases; J trimming: 2 bases; junction bases outside the gene matches: 5. The CDR3, as DNA: TGCAGTGCTAGTAGCGGGGGGGGCGTTCAAGAGACCCAGTACTTC. Protein product: CSASSGGGVQETQYF.

This clone was seen a few times. At the DNA level, this CDR3 is encoded by other sequences in the same sample as well. The V gene is TRBV7-9, the J gene TRBJ1-5, with D unclear. Germline V gene lookup returns CDR1 SEHNR and CDR2 FQNEAQ (reference sequence). The CDR3 runs to 15 residues. The ends were cut back, 3 bases at V and 0 bases at J, with 9 bases in the middle. In DNA, the CDR3 is TGTGCCAGCAGCTTCGGAGATTATAGCAATCAGCCCCAGCATTTT. Its translation is CASSFGDYSNQPQHF.

The chain recombines TRBV5-1 with TRBJ1-2, with 7 bases aligning to TRBD1. This CDR3 has 19 amino acids. Germline V CDR1 and CDR2: SGHRS, YFSETQ. V lost 2 bases to trimming and J lost 6 bases; unmatched junction nucleotides: 22. CDR3 region: CASSFDATQRTGGSDGYTF. The CDR3 nucleotides read TGCGCCAGCAGCTTTGACGCGACTCAACGGACAGGTGGTTCAGATGGCTACACCTTC.

The chain carries TRBV3-1 (or the pseudogene TRBV3-2) and TRBJ2-1; TRBD2 might be the D (5 bases). Germline V CDR1 and CDR2: LGHDT, YNNKEL (reference sequence). This CDR3 is 16 amino acids long. V was pared by 6 bases and J by 5 bases, with 20 bases between. This chain's CDR3 is CASSLMGGSANNEQFF. CDR3 coding DNA: TGTGCCAGCAGTCTCATGGGCGGGTCAGCAAACAATGAGCAGTTCTTC.

The V gene is TRBV5-1, the J gene TRBJ1-6, with 8 bases aligning to TRBD1. The J segment lost 10 bases and the V segment lost 6 bases, leaving 12 bases of the junction unmatched. Germline V gives CDR1 SGHRS, CDR2 YFSETQ. The CDR3 has 15 amino acids. CDR3 in DNA: TGCGCCAGCACTCAGGGAGGACAGGGTCAATCACCCCTCCACTTT. Its protein is CASTQGGQGQSPLHF. Full variable domain (remainder filled in from reference TRBV5-1 and TRBJ1-6): KAGVTQTPRYLIKTRGQQVTLSCSPISGHRSVSWYQQTPGQGLQFLFEYFSETQRNKGNFPGRFSGRQFSNSRSEMNVSTLELGDSALYLCASTQGGQGQSPLHFGNGTRLTVT.

Points on this clone: The junction differs from germline at one of its ends, possibly a read error. This chain uses TRBV6-5 with TRBJ2-7; 12 positions match TRBD2. The CDR3 is 14 amino acids. Germline lookup yields CDR1 MNHEY and CDR2 SVGAGI. The CDR3: CASSHRSSGGARVF. Here the CDR3 DNA reads TGTGCCAGCAGCCACCGCTCTAGCGGGGGGGCCCGGGTTTTC.